This T cell receptor (beta chain) was sequenced in a study of beta chain features in type 1 diabetes. Study-level findings and limits: No resolution was reached here on whether HLA type influences TCRB rearrangement.

Naive, central memory, regulatory and stem cell-like memory cells within the CD4+ compartment were sorted using CD45RO/CCR7/CD25/CD127/CD95/CD27. The isolated RNA, all of it, was reverse transcribed, so expressed TCRB transcripts were what got sequenced. The average output of naive, central memory and regulatory T cell samples was roughly 3.6 million reads. Method: immunoSEQ multiplex PCR; TCRdb's copy keeps in-frame clones and lacks some. The table lists approximately 170,000 clones, about 9.1% of them singletons. The sample holds a few counts of this clone. What it binds is not known. CDR3 length: 16 amino acids. Losses at the gene ends were 0 bases for V and 5 bases for J; bases not matched to a gene: 9. Germline V gene sequence: CDR1 SGDLS, CDR2 YYNGEE.

The rearrangement links TRBV9 to TRBJ1-1, with 8 bases lining up with TRBD1. Input material: central memory CD4+ T cells from blood. The TCR originated in a woman aged 18-30 years in good health. The CDR3 reads CASSVGEGTGRTEAFF. CDR3 DNA: TGTGCCAGCAGCGTAGGGGAGGGGACAGGTCGTACTGAAGCTTTCTTT.